This T cell receptor beta chain was captured in a study of Ad26.COV2.S vaccination and SARS-CoV-2 variants. As for the study in general: Ad26.COV2.S shots went into the muscle once or twice, 56 days apart.

The treatment here: some 20 received Ad26.COV2.S at low or high dose, single or two shots; a few received placebo; per-sample allocation not given. Specimens were obtained on day 63 following the first vaccine or placebo injection. The protocol was immunoSEQ multiplex PCR, while the TCRdb copy is restricted to in-frame clones and leaves out a portion. Here the sample spans roughly 700,000 clones, about 90% being singletons. The CDR3 runs 14 residues. The J segment lost 5 bases and the V segment lost 5 bases, leaving 7 bases of the junction unmatched. In germline, CDR1 is KGHSH, CDR2 LQKENI. The source material was peripheral blood, sampled in a trial of Ad26.COV2.S vaccine versus placebo. The V and J genes are TRBV18 and TRBJ2-7; 9 bases are shared with TRBD2. This TCR was recovered from a person aged 18-65 years who received the Ad26.COV2.S COVID-19 vaccine or a placebo. CDR3 residues: CASSVSGSYHEQYF. The CDR3 DNA sequence: TGTGCCAGCTCAGTTAGCGGGAGCTACCACGAGCAGTACTTC.